What follows are 25 T cell receptor beta chains derived from one specimen sequenced in a study of beta chain features in type 1 diabetes (dated by TCRdb to the late 2010s). Library construction relied on the immunoSEQ multiplex PCR assay. The High Capacity cDNA Reverse Transcription Kit was used to reverse transcribe all of the isolated RNA, meaning that expressed TCRB transcripts were what got sequenced. This immuneACCESS table, as held by TCRdb, lists in-frame sequences with V and J called but not all clones. Of the missing ones, under half trace to an unresolved V gene in checked studies; the others have no known cause. The sample contains 300,000 to 350,000 clones, 12% to 15% of them found a single time. The ten most abundant clones make up more than 6.5% of the sample. Sequenced: central memory CD4+ T cells from blood. The receptors come from a man aged 25-45 years in good health.

This rearrangement joins TRBV13 to TRBJ2-1, with TRBD2 matching 15 bases. CDR3 length equals 17 residues. Germline V gene data show CDR1 as PRHDT and CDR2 as FYEKMQ (reference sequence). Losses at the gene ends were 5 bases for V and 4 bases for J; bases not matched to a gene: 6. In DNA form, the CDR3 reads TGTGCCAGCAGCCAAGGACTAGCGGGAGGGCAATACAATGAGCAGTTCTTC. This translates into CASSQGLAGGQYNEQFF. The entire variable domain, with the rest obtained from reference TRBV13 and TRBJ2-1, is as follows: AAGVIQSPRHLIKEKRETATLKCYPIPRHDTVYWYQQGPGQDPQFLISFYEKMQSDKGSIPDRFSAQQFSDYHSELNMSSLELGDSALYFCASSQGLAGGQYNEQFFGPGTRLTVL.

J is TRBJ2-7 and V is TRBV15; TRBD2 is a possible D gene (5 bases). The V gene's germline CDR1 is LNHNV and CDR2 YYDKDF (reference sequence). The CDR3 covers 15 residues. V was trimmed by 1 base and J by 4 bases, leaving 14 bases between them. The CDR3 coding sequence is TGTGCCACCAGCAGAGGGGCACTAGAATTATACGAGCAGTACTTC. It encodes CATSRGALELYEQYF.

This chain connects TRBV6-6 to TRBJ2-7, with TRBD1 matching 10 bases. J lost 5 bases, V lost 7 bases, and 5 bases had no gene match. The CDR3 consists of 13 residues. Germline assignment: CDR1 MNHNY and CDR2 SVGAGI (reference sequence). The CDR3, as DNA: TGTGCCAGCACAATGACAGGGGGCGACGAGCAGTACTTC. Translating it yields CASTMTGGDEQYF.

This clone was counted between two and nine times. The chain carries TRBV27 and TRBJ2-1, with 8 bases aligning to TRBD2. The germline V gene has CDR1 MNHEY and CDR2 SMNVEV (reference sequence). The CDR3 spans 14 residues. V was clipped by 3 bases and J by 5 bases; unmatched bases: 3. CDR3 loop: CASSFAGGNNEQFF. The CDR3 bases are TGTGCCAGCAGTTTTGCGGGGGGAAACAATGAGCAGTTCTTC.

The chain recombines TRBV2 with TRBJ1-5; 10 nucleotides agree with TRBD1. CDR3 length: 14 residues. From germline, CDR1 is SNHLY and CDR2 FYNNEI. V shed 5 bases, J shed 6 bases, and the junction held 4 bases outside the gene matches. CDR3 DNA: TGTGCCAGCAGTAGGGACAGGGGCCTTCAGCCCCAGCATTTT. Encoded protein: CASSRDRGLQPQHF.

This clone was found many times. The chain carries TRBV30 and TRBJ2-4; TRBD2 is a possible D gene (6 bases). Looked up from germline, CDR1 is GTSNPN and CDR2 is SVGIG (reference sequence). Trimming stripped 4 bases from V and 0 bases from J, with 19 bases between. This CDR3 spans 17 amino acids. The CDR3 is CAWTPGLIDQAKNIQYF. The CDR3 nucleotides read TGTGCCTGGACCCCGGGACTCATAGATCAAGCCAAAAACATTCAGTACTTC.

CDR3 sequence: CASSPRSAATNEKLFF. CDR3 sequence (DNA): TGTGCCAGCAGCCCCCGTAGTGCCGCAACTAATGAAAAACTGTTTTTT. This chain connects TRBV11-2 to TRBJ1-4; D gene ambiguous. Between the trimmed V and J ends, which lost 5 bases and 0 bases, there was a span of 13 bases. The CDR3 is made up of 16 amino acids. Germline lookup yields CDR1 SGHAT and CDR2 FQNNGV.

The chain joins TRBV2 to TRBJ2-7, with TRBD1 as a possible D gene (5 bases). Looked up from germline, CDR1 is SNHLY and CDR2 is FYNNEI. V gave up 4 bases and J gave up 3 bases, with 16 bases separating them. This CDR3 region has 15 residues. The chain's CDR3 is CASSASKGVYYEQYF. The CDR3 nucleotides are TGTGCCAGCAGTGCATCGAAAGGGGTCTACTACGAGCAGTACTTC.

This clone has at least ten counts. The rearrangement uses TRBV27 and TRBJ2-4; 9 positions agree with TRBD2. J was trimmed by 9 bases and V by 7 bases; bases with no gene match: 19. The CDR3 sequence is 17 residues long. Per the germline V gene, CDR1 is MNHEY and CDR2 is SMNVEV (reference sequence). CDR3 sequence (DNA): TGTGCCAGCATGGCGGGGAACGCGGGGGGGCCGAGTGGCATTCAGTACTTC. Translated: CASMAGNAGGPSGIQYF.

V gene TRBV4-3 combines with J gene TRBJ2-7; D may be TRBD1 or TRBD2 (5 bases each). This CDR3 is 14 amino acids long. Germline V gene sequence: CDR1 LGHNA, CDR2 YSLEER. V lost 0 bases to trimming and J lost 2 bases, with 8 bases between them. The CDR3 sequence is CASSQELGAYEQYF. CDR3 coding DNA: TGCGCCAGCAGCCAAGAACTGGGGGCCTACGAGCAGTACTTC.

This chain connects TRBV6-5 to TRBJ1-5, with D unclear. The germline V gene has CDR1 MNHEY and CDR2 SVGAGI. The CDR3 sequence is 13 residues long. V was cut by 5 bases and J by 5 bases, with 10 bases left in between. DNA for the CDR3: TGTGCCAGCAGTGAGGGAAACCATCAGCCCCAGCATTTT. Translating it yields CASSEGNHQPQHF.

In its sample, this clone was seen a few times. The chain joins TRBV28 to TRBJ1-2, with D possibly being TRBD1 (6 bases). The V gene's germline CDR1 is MDHEN and CDR2 SYDVKM. The CDR3 is 15 residues long. Trimming removed 5 bases at V and 5 bases at J, with 18 bases between. The CDR3 protein is CASSPGHTTYYGYTF. The CDR3 DNA follows: TGTGCCAGCAGTCCGGGACACACGACCTATTATGGCTACACCTTC.

The chain carries TRBV7-3 and TRBJ1-6, with no clear D. The V gene's germline CDR1 is SGHTA and CDR2 FQGTGA. Trimming cost V 2 bases and J 8 bases, with 19 bases left between them. The CDR3 has 17 amino acids. This chain's CDR3 is CASSLAGIYQVDSPLHF. The CDR3 DNA reads TGTGCCAGCAGCTTAGCGGGGATCTACCAGGTGGATTCACCCCTCCACTTT.

The table lists this clone with many counts. The gene calls are TRBV6-4 and TRBJ2-7; the D gene is possibly TRBD2 (5 bases). The V and J ends lost 4 bases and 1 base respectively, with 8 bases between them. This CDR3 comprises 13 residues. CDR1 MRHNA and CDR2 SNTAGT come from the germline V gene. DNA of the CDR3: TGTGCCAGCAGTGGGACGGGATCCTACGAGCAGTACGTC. Translating it yields CASSGTGSYEQYV.

This clone was detected a few times. The chain employs TRBV20-1 and TRBJ1-2, with no clear D. The CDR3 extends over 11 amino acids. Germline V gene lookup returns CDR1 DFQATT and CDR2 SNEGSKA (reference sequence). Trimming shortened V by 3 bases and J by 7 bases, and 9 bases separated the two germline ends. In DNA form, the CDR3 reads TGCAGTGCTAGTCACGAATTTGGCTACACCTTC. Protein: CSASHEFGYTF.

V is TRBV6-5 and J is TRBJ2-7; 7 bases line up with TRBD2. The CDR3 spans 14 residues. Per the germline V gene, CDR1 is MNHEY and CDR2 is SVGAGI. Losses at the gene ends were 5 bases for V and 4 bases for J; bases not matched to a gene: 8. CDR3 nucleotides: TGTGCCAGCAGTGTGTCCTCGGGGGGTTACGAGCAGTACTTC. Its protein is CASSVSSGGYEQYF.

This clone was picked up a small number of times. V is TRBV7-2 and J is TRBJ2-2; TRBD1 is a possible D gene (6 bases). The CDR3 extends over 15 amino acids. Trimming took 8 bases from V and 2 from J, leaving 15 bases between them. Germline CDR1 reads SGHTA; CDR2 reads FQGNSA. CDR3 sequence: CASAKTGINTGELFF. The CDR3 DNA follows: TGTGCCAGCGCCAAGACAGGAATCAACACCGGGGAGCTGTTTTTT.

In this sample, this clone turned up a few times. The chain is built from TRBV7-9 and TRBJ2-3; D is ambiguous. The germline V gene encodes CDR1 SEHNR and CDR2 FQNEAQ (reference sequence). The CDR3 runs 14 residues. With 1 base removed from V and 2 bases from J, the gap between germline ends came to 7 bases. CDR3 nucleotide sequence: TGTGCCAGCAGCTTAGGGGGATACACAGATACGCAGTATTTT. Its translation: CASSLGGYTDTQYF.

As regards this clone: This probably arose from a read error, given a far larger clone one base away. The rearrangement links TRBV7-7 to TRBJ2-5, with 8 nucleotides matching TRBD2. This CDR3 is 17 amino acids long. Germline-derived CDR1 and CDR2 are SSHAT and FNYEAQ (reference sequence). The CDR3 region has the DNA TGTGGCAGCAGCCGCGGGTCCTCCGGGGGGGCTAAAGAGACCCAGTACTTC. This codes for CGSSRGSSGGAKETQYF. Variable domain in full (rest from reference TRBV7-7 and TRBJ2-5): GAGVSQSPRYKVTKRGQDVTLRCDPISSHATLYWYQQALGQGPEFLTYFNYEAQPDKSGLPSDRFSAERPEGSISTLTIQRTEQRDSAMYRCGSSRGSSGGAKETQYFGPGTRLLVL.

This clone was seen only a few times. The V and J genes are TRBV5-4 and TRBJ2-5, with 9 bases identical to TRBD1. CDR1 and CDR2 from the germline V gene are SGHNT and YYREEE (reference sequence). V was clipped by 0 bases and J by 5 bases; unmatched bases: 8. The CDR3 extends over 16 amino acids. The CDR3 DNA follows: TGTGCCAGCAGCTTGGTTCGGGGACAGGGAAAGGAGACCCAGTACTTC. Encoded protein: CASSLVRGQGKETQYF.

V gene TRBV6-5 combines with J gene TRBJ2-7; D unclear. V gave up 0 bases and J gave up 2 bases, with 11 bases separating them. Looked up from germline, CDR1 is MNHEY and CDR2 is SVGAGI. The CDR3 runs to 15 residues. CDR3 sequence reads: CASSYSYADTYEQYF. The CDR3 DNA follows: TGTGCCAGCAGTTACTCTTATGCAGATACCTACGAGCAGTACTTC.

The V gene is TRBV7-2, the J gene TRBJ2-1; TRBD2 matches at 8 bases. After removal of 5 bases from V and 4 bases from J, the junction contained 10 bases not matched to a gene. Germline V gene sequence: CDR1 SGHTA, CDR2 FQGNSA. The CDR3 spans 16 residues. The CDR3 coding sequence is TGTGCCAGCAGCCCACGGGGGGGCGGGAGGTACAATGAGCAGTTCTTC. It translates to CASSPRGGGRYNEQFF.

This clone was seen at least ten times. Other DNA sequences within the sample encode an identical CDR3. The CDR3 region is CASSLFSTEAFF. The DNA for the CDR3 is TGTGCCAGCAGCTTATTCAGCACTGAAGCTTTCTTT. The genes are TRBV7-9 and TRBJ1-1, with no clear D. V shed 2 bases and J shed 4 bases, with 5 bases lying between them. In germline, CDR1 is SEHNR, CDR2 FQNEAQ (reference sequence). The CDR3 length is 12 residues.

The genes are TRBV6-1 and TRBJ2-7, with D possibly being TRBD1 (5 bases). The ends were cut back, 6 bases at V and 11 bases at J, with 14 bases in the middle. The CDR3 spans 11 residues. The germline CDR1 and CDR2 sequences are MNHNS and SASEGT. The DNA of the CDR3 is TGTGCCAGCAGCCGCCTAGGGGATGAGTACTTC. It is translated as CASSRLGDEYF.

V and J are TRBV5-5 and TRBJ2-5; D remains ambiguous. CDR1 is SGHKS, CDR2 YYEKEE, per germline (reference sequence). CDR3 size: 14 residues. V was trimmed by 0 bases and J by 1 base, leaving 7 bases between them. This chain's CDR3 is CASSLGAPQETQYF. The CDR3 DNA reads TGTGCCAGCAGCTTGGGGGCCCCCCAAGAGACCCAGTACTTC.